These 11 T cell receptor beta chains were all obtained from the same sample, sequenced in a study of cytomegalovirus exposure and HLA in healthy donors. Vbeta (60) and Jbeta (13) primers were used in the PCR. Using immunoSEQ multiplex PCR, the repertoire was profiled, and TCRdb retains in-frame clones only, with some absent. Of more than 95,000 clones listed, about 80% are singletons. The sample consisted of PBMCs. The receptors come from a man in his forties or fifties in good health and CMV-seropositive.

The CDR3 sequence: CASSPPQGSPYEQYF. CDR3 in DNA: TGTGCCAGCTCACCTCCTCAGGGTAGTCCCTACGAGCAGTACTTC. J is TRBJ2-7 and V is TRBV18; D is perhaps TRBD1 (5 bases). Trimming stripped 3 bases from V and 2 bases from J, with 14 bases between. The CDR3 sequence is 15 residues long. The germline V gene encodes CDR1 KGHSH and CDR2 LQKENI.

CDR3 protein: CASSLAGVQETQYF. The CDR3 region has the DNA TGTGCCAGCAGCTTGGCAGGGGTACAAGAGACCCAGTACTTC. The chain recombines TRBV5-4 with TRBJ2-5, with D possibly TRBD1 on 6 matching bases. V lost 0 bases and J 2 bases, leaving 8 bases between the germline ends. Germline loops: CDR1 SGHNT, CDR2 YYREEE (reference sequence). The CDR3 has 14 residues.

The chain joins TRBV11-2 to TRBJ2-7, with 7 bases lining up with TRBD1. The CDR3 runs 14 residues. Germline CDR1 SGHAT, CDR2 FQNNGV. The V and J ends lost 3 bases and 5 bases, in that order; junction bases with no gene match: 7. CDR3 sequence reads: CASSFDRANNEQYF. CDR3 nucleotide sequence: TGTGCCAGCAGCTTCGACAGGGCCAATAACGAGCAGTACTTC.

This rearrangement joins TRBV19 to TRBJ2-1; the D is unclear. In germline, CDR1 is LNHDA, CDR2 SQIVND (reference sequence). V gave up 3 bases and J gave up 6 bases, with 6 bases separating them. This CDR3 region has 12 residues. The CDR3 sequence: CASSIPSNEQFF. The CDR3 DNA reads TGTGCCAGTAGTATTCCATCCAATGAGCAGTTCTTC.

In DNA form, the CDR3 reads TGCGCCAGCAGCTTGTCGGGGGACAGAACAGATACGCAGTATTTT. It encodes CASSLSGDRTDTQYF. This chain uses TRBV5-1 with TRBJ2-3, with TRBD1 as a possible D gene (7 bases). The CDR3 length is 15 residues. Germline-derived CDR1 and CDR2 are SGHRS and YFSETQ. V lost 1 base and J lost 3, with 12 bases in between. The full variable domain, rest sourced from reference TRBV5-1 and TRBJ2-3, is KAGVTQTPRYLIKTRGQQVTLSCSPISGHRSVSWYQQTPGQGLQFLFEYFSETQRNKGNFPGRFSGRQFSNSRSEMNVSTLELGDSALYLCASSLSGDRTDTQYFGPGTRLTVL.

The rearrangement joins TRBV2 to TRBJ2-2; a possible D gene is TRBD1 (6 bases). Deletions cut 4 bases from V and 6 bases from J, with 15 bases between. Germline CDR1 and CDR2: SNHLY and FYNNEI. This CDR3 comprises 15 residues. This CDR3 reads CASSGRGRRSGELFF. DNA for the CDR3: TGTGCCAGCAGTGGCAGGGGACGCAGATCCGGGGAGCTGTTTTTT. Based on the CDR3 plus reference TRBV2 and TRBJ2-2, the full variable domain is EPEVTQTPSHQVTQMGQEVILRCVPISNHLYFYWYRQILGQKVEFLVSFYNNEISEKSEIFDDQFSVERPDGSNFTLKIRSTKLEDSAMYFCASSGRGRRSGELFFGEGSRLTVL.

The chain links TRBV5-1 to TRBJ2-5; 13 positions agree with TRBD2. This CDR3 comprises 17 residues. Germline CDR1 reads SGHRS; CDR2 reads YFSETQ. J was trimmed by 2 bases and V by 4 bases; bases with no gene match: 8. The CDR3 loop is CASSEGLAGLGQETQYF. The CDR3 DNA follows: TGCGCCAGCAGCGAGGGACTAGCGGGATTGGGTCAAGAGACCCAGTACTTC.

The count of this clone is one. The chain is built from TRBV9 and TRBJ1-2, with 9 bases that match TRBD1. Germline V lookup: CDR1 SGDLS, CDR2 YYNGEE. This CDR3 is 15 amino acids long. The V gene end was trimmed by 4 bases and the J gene end by 5 bases; junction bases not matched to a gene: 9. CDR3 in DNA: TGTGCCAGCAGCTTATCCGGGACAGGGTTATATGGCTACACCTTC. Residues: CASSLSGTGLYGYTF.

V and J are TRBV19 and TRBJ1-2; 9 bases map to TRBD1. Germline loops: CDR1 LNHDA, CDR2 SQIVND (reference sequence). V trimming: 5 bases; J trimming: 0 bases; junction bases outside the gene matches: 7. This CDR3 has 16 amino acids. The CDR3 nucleotides read TGTGCCAGTAGTCCGGGACAGGGCTTAGCTAACTATGGCTACACCTTC. Translation: CASSPGQGLANYGYTF.

This clone was seen just once. The chain recombines TRBV7-3 with TRBJ2-2; the match to TRBD2 covers 9 bases. V lost 3 bases to trimming and J lost 4 bases; unmatched junction nucleotides: 6. The CDR3 totals 16 residues. Germline V gives CDR1 SGHTA, CDR2 FQGTGA. CDR3 nucleotide sequence: TGTGCCAGCAGCTTTAGCGCGGGAGGGACCACCGGGGAGCTGTTTTTT. This gives the protein CASSFSAGGTTGELFF. Using reference TRBV7-3 and TRBJ2-2 for the parts outside the CDR3, the full variable domain is GAGVSQTPSNKVTEKGKYVELRCDPISGHTALYWYRQSLGQGPEFLIYFQGTGAADDSGLPNDRFFAVRPEGSVSTLKIQRTERGDSAVYLCASSFSAGGTTGELFFGEGSRLTVL.

The gene calls are TRBV18 and TRBJ2-3, with 16 bases that match TRBD2. V shed 5 bases and J 5 bases; nucleotides not matched to a gene: 10. CDR1 and CDR2 (germline): KGHSH, LQKENI. CDR3 length equals 18 residues. Here the CDR3 reads CASSSPGTSGGAGDTQYF. Here the CDR3 DNA reads TGTGCCAGCTCATCTCCCGGGACTAGCGGGGGGGCCGGAGATACGCAGTATTTT.